This TCR beta chain was identified during a study of OX40 agonist ivuxolimab in advanced cancers. V lost 4 bases and J 1 base, leaving 16 bases between the germline ends. The CDR3 spans 15 residues. Germline V gene lookup returns CDR1 SQVTM and CDR2 ANQGSEA. Clones were sequenced by immunoSEQ multiplex PCR, and TCRdb holds only the in-frame ones, with some missing. The table includes tens of thousands of clones, roughly 86% detected once. The receptor was isolated from an adult with an advanced solid tumor such as melanoma, head and neck, liver or kidney cancer. The gene calls are TRBV29-1 and TRBJ1-1; no firm D call. The sequencing here drew on CD4+ or CD8+ T cells sorted from blood, taken in a trial of the OX40 agonist ivuxolimab. The CDR3 nucleotides are TGCAGCGTTGTCCCCCGGGGTAGGGAGAACACTGAAGCTTTCTTT. Amino acids: CSVVPRGRENTEAFF.